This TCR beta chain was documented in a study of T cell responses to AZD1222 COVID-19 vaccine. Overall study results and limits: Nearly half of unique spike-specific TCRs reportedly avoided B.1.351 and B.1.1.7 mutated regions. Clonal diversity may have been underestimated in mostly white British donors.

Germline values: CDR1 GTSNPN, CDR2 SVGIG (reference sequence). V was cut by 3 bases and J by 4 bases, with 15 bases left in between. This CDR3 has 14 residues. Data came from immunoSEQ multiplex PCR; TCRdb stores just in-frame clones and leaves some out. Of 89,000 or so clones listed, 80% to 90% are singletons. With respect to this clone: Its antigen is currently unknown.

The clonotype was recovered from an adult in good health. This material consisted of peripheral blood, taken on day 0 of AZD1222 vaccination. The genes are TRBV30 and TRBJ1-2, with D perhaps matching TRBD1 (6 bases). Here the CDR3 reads CAWSSLRGVYGYTF. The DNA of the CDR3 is TGTGCCTGGAGCTCCCTCAGGGGTGTCTATGGCTACACCTTC.